This TCR beta chain was found in a study of blood T cell repertoires in COVID-19. This CDR3 contains 16 residues. CDR1 and CDR2 (germline): MNHEY, SMNVEV (reference sequence). Trimming removed 4 bases at V and 1 base at J, with 15 bases between. This table comes from immunoSEQ multiplex PCR, and its TCRdb copy is limited to in-frame clones, with some not included. The data hold under 90,000 clones, with about 83% observed a single time. The sequence came from a man aged 55-75 years with acute or convalescent COVID-19. The chain joins TRBV27 to TRBJ2-3; the D gene is possibly TRBD2 (6 bases). Sequenced input: peripheral blood. The CDR3 region has the DNA TGTGCCAGCAGTTACAGAGTGGGGGGTGGCACAGATACGCAGTATTTT. Translated: CASSYRVGGGTDTQYF.